The 25 T cell receptor beta chains below all came from one sample that was sequenced in a study of CD8+CD57+ T cells in acquired aplastic anemia. CDR3 and TCR beta VDJ profiling relied on genomic DNA as the template. TCRdb re-derived calls from the reads in MiXCR, one entry per CDR3 protein. The sample includes 150,000 or so distinct CDR3 sequences, about 50% of them seen just once. Previously, flow cytometry had revealed CD8+CD57+ cell expansion in the patients chosen for sequencing. The sequenced sample consisted of sorted CD4+, CD8+, or CD8+CD57+ T cells (not recorded which) from PBMCs. These receptors were collected from a human donor with aplastic anemia.

The rearrangement links TRBV20-1 to TRBJ2-1; weak D call: TRBD2 (6 bases). The CDR3 is 14 residues long. V shed 6 bases and J shed 3 bases, with 15 bases lying between them. The V gene's germline CDR1 is DFQATT and CDR2 SNEGSKA (reference sequence). The CDR3 region is CSALQRAVYNEQFF. In DNA, the CDR3 is TGCAGTGCCCTGCAGCGGGCGGTCTACAATGAGCAGTTCTTC.

V usage is TRBV10-1 and J usage is TRBJ1-6; TRBD1 matches 10 bases. Germline-derived CDR1 and CDR2 are WNHNN and SYGVQD (reference sequence). The CDR3 length is 16 residues. With V trimmed by 4 bases and J by 9 bases, 9 bases remained unmatched. For the CDR3, the DNA is TGCGCCAGCAGTGCCGGAGGGACAGGGGAGTTTTCACCCCTCCACTTT. Amino acids: CASSAGGTGEFSPLHF.

In DNA form, the CDR3 reads TGTGCCAGCAGTTGGACTATTCGAGAGACCCAGTACTTC. Protein: CASSWTIRETQYF. V gene TRBV6-5 combines with J gene TRBJ2-5, with D maybe TRBD2 (6 bases). Trimming removed 4 bases from V and 4 bases from J, with 10 bases in between. CDR3 length equals 13 residues. Looked up from germline, CDR1 is MNHEY and CDR2 is SVGAGI.

V and J are TRBV20-1 and TRBJ2-7; 9 bases match TRBD1. CDR1 and CDR2 (germline): DFQATT, SNEGSKA (reference sequence). Germline trimming cut 3 bases from V and 6 bases from J; bases unmatched to any gene: 6. This CDR3 region has 13 residues. The CDR3 sequence is CSARGDRVAEQYF. Here the CDR3 DNA reads TGCAGTGCTAGGGGGGACAGGGTGGCCGAGCAGTACTTC.

The chain couples TRBV10-3 to TRBJ1-5; 9 nucleotides line up with TRBD1. Germline CDR1 reads ENHRY; CDR2 reads SYGVKD. The CDR3 runs 17 residues. J lost 0 bases, V lost 0 bases, and 3 bases had no gene match. The CDR3 region has the DNA TGTGCCATCAGTGAGTCGAAGACAGGGGGTAGCAATCAGCCCCAGCATTTT. This sequence encodes CAISESKTGGSNQPQHF.

This clonotype is a singleton in its sample. The chain is built from TRBV10-3 and TRBJ2-5; TRBD2 agrees at 9 bases. The CDR3 covers 17 residues. The germline V gene has CDR1 ENHRY and CDR2 SYGVKD. Trimming at V came to 4 bases and at J to 4 bases, leaving 13 bases not matched to a gene. CDR3 loop: CAISGALGLADGETQYF. CDR3 sequence (DNA): TGTGCCATCAGTGGAGCCCTGGGACTAGCCGACGGAGAGACCCAGTACTTC.

This clonotype was found once. The chain uses TRBV11-2 and TRBJ2-7, with 9 positions matching TRBD1. Germline V CDR1 and CDR2: SGHAT, FQNNGV. The trim removed 2 bases at V and 5 bases at J, leaving 10 bases unmatched. The CDR3 length is 16 residues. The DNA for the CDR3 is TGTGCCAGCAGCTTATTACGCACAGGGGGCTACGACGAGCAGTACTTC. It codes for CASSLLRTGGYDEQYF.

The J gene is TRBJ2-3, the V gene TRBV4-1; 7 nucleotides match TRBD2. The CDR3 has 16 amino acids. Unmatched junction bases numbered 13, after V lost 4 bases and J lost 6 bases. Germline-derived CDR1 and CDR2 are MGHRA and YSYEKL. DNA for the CDR3: TGCGCCAGCAGCCCCGCAACGGGGGGTCCACAGGATACGCAGTATTTT. It translates to CASSPATGGPQDTQYF.

The CDR3 region is CASSLYRTITGELFF. In DNA, the CDR3 is TGTGCCAGCAGTTTATACAGGACTATCACCGGGGAGCTGTTTTTT. The genes are TRBV27 and TRBJ2-2; weak D call: TRBD2 (6 bases). The CDR3 has 15 amino acids. V was clipped by 1 base and J by 4 bases, with 10 bases between them. CDR1 MNHEY and CDR2 SMNVEV come from the germline V gene (reference sequence).

The rearrangement joins TRBV24-1 to TRBJ2-1; D tentatively fits TRBD1 or TRBD2 (5 bases each). Trimming left V 1 base short and J 5 bases short, with 17 bases between. CDR1 KGHDR and CDR2 SFDVKD come from the germline V gene. The CDR3 length is 17 residues. The CDR3 reads CATSDFGMRGSHNEQFF. The CDR3 DNA reads TGTGCCACCAGTGATTTCGGTATGAGGGGATCCCACAATGAGCAGTTCTTC.

The sample holds a few counts of this clonotype. The CDR3 coding sequence is TGTGCCAGCAGCCAGGGGTATGGCTCTGGAAACACCATATATTTT. This encodes CASSQGYGSGNTIYF. The rearrangement links TRBV4-2 to TRBJ1-3; D unresolved. CDR3 size: 15 residues. V was clipped by 3 bases and J by 0 bases, with 9 bases between them. Germline V gene data show CDR1 as LGHNA and CDR2 as YNFKEQ.

The rearrangement uses TRBV2 and TRBJ2-1; weak D call: TRBD2 (5 bases). The ends were cut back, 7 bases at V and 4 bases at J, with 11 bases in the middle. The CDR3 spans 13 residues. The germline V gene has CDR1 SNHLY and CDR2 FYNNEI. CDR3 loop: CASTLERYNEQFF. CDR3 DNA sequence: TGTGCCAGCACCCTGGAGCGGTACAATGAGCAGTTCTTC. The full variable domain, in which reference TRBV2 and TRBJ2-1 provide the parts outside the CDR3, is EPEVTQTPSHQVTQMGQEVILRCVPISNHLYFYWYRQILGQKVEFLVSFYNNEISEKSEIFDDQFSVERPDGSNFTLKIRSTKLEDSAMYFCASTLERYNEQFFGPGTRLTVL.

This clonotype occurred many times. The chain employs TRBV19 and TRBJ1-1, with TRBD1 identical over 9 bases. Trimming removed 5 bases from V and 3 bases from J; junction bases left unmatched: 4. CDR1 and CDR2 (germline): LNHDA, SQIVND (reference sequence). The CDR3 is 14 amino acids. As DNA, the CDR3 is TGTGCCAGTAGTGCCGGGACAGGGTACACTGAAGCTTTCTTT. It specifies CASSAGTGYTEAFF.

The chain links TRBV7-9 to TRBJ1-1, with 7 nucleotides matching TRBD1. The germline CDR1 and CDR2 sequences are SEHNR and FQNEAQ (reference sequence). This CDR3 region has 12 residues. V shed 3 bases, J shed 6 bases, and the junction held 1 base outside the gene matches. CDR3 amino acids: CASSFTGAEAFF. CDR3 nucleotide sequence: TGTGCCAGCAGCTTTACAGGGGCTGAAGCTTTCTTT.

The rearrangement links TRBV5-1 to TRBJ2-1, with a weak D call TRBD2 (5 bases). Per the germline V gene, CDR1 is SGHRS and CDR2 is YFSETQ. The CDR3 totals 20 residues. Between the trimmed V and J ends, which lost 4 bases and 9 bases, there was a span of 35 bases. CDR3 amino acids: CASSPIPASSQGSGWGEQFF. The DNA of the CDR3 is TGCGCCAGCAGCCCAATCCCTGCCAGCAGCCAAGGGTCGGGGTGGGGTGAGCAGTTCTTC.

This clonotype was observed a handful of times. This may come from a read error, since a much larger clone is one base off. This chain joins TRBV2 and TRBJ2-5; maybe TRBD2 (5 bases). The germline gives CDR1 SNHLY, CDR2 FYNNEI. The CDR3 is made up of 17 amino acids. The CDR3 loop is CASSEDPFQRYKEAQYF. As DNA, the CDR3 is TGTGCCAGCAGTGAAGACCCTTTCCAGCGGTATAAAGAGGCCCAGTACTTC.

This clonotype has a count of ten or more. The V gene is TRBV6-6, the J gene TRBJ1-2; no firm D call. From germline, CDR1 is MNHNY and CDR2 SVGAGI (reference sequence). V was pared by 0 bases and J by 6 bases, with 11 bases between. The CDR3 totals 14 residues. Here the CDR3 reads CASSYSRGLDGYTF. As DNA, the CDR3 is TGTGCCAGCAGTTACTCGAGAGGTCTTGATGGCTACACCTTC.

This clonotype was observed once. In DNA form, the CDR3 reads TGTGCCAGCAGTCCACTAGCGGGACTAAACACCGGGGAGCTGTTTTTT. Translating it yields CASSPLAGLNTGELFF. The chain carries TRBV2 and TRBJ2-2; 10 nucleotides align to TRBD2. Germline CDR1 reads SNHLY; CDR2 reads FYNNEI. The CDR3 contains 16 residues. Unmatched junction bases numbered 5, after V lost 5 bases and J lost 2 bases. Variable domain in full (rest from reference TRBV2 and TRBJ2-2): EPEVTQTPSHQVTQMGQEVILRCVPISNHLYFYWYRQILGQKVEFLVSFYNNEISEKSEIFDDQFSVERPDGSNFTLKIRSTKLEDSAMYFCASSPLAGLNTGELFFGEGSRLTVL.

The chain combines TRBV7-9 with TRBJ1-5, with 7 positions matching TRBD1. Germline loops: CDR1 SEHNR, CDR2 FQNEAQ (reference sequence). The CDR3 is made up of 13 amino acids. V was pared by 4 bases and J by 7 bases, with 4 bases of the junction left unmatched. The CDR3 DNA follows: TGTGCCAGCAGCTCTACAGGGGACCAGCCCCAGCATTTT. This sequence encodes CASSSTGDQPQHF.

This clonotype was observed once. Its ends do not fully match the called genes, so a read error is possible. This chain links TRBV7-6 with TRBJ1-5; D uncertain. The length of the CDR3 is 9 residues. Germline CDR1 SGHVS, CDR2 FNYEAQ. CDR3: CASSLAAGF. CDR3 nucleotide sequence: TGTGCCAGCAGCTTGGCAGCTGGGTTT.

The chain employs TRBV18 and TRBJ2-7; D is possibly TRBD2 (5 bases). V lost 2 bases and J lost 7, with 21 bases in between. Per the germline V gene, CDR1 is KGHSH and CDR2 is LQKENI. The CDR3 has 16 amino acids. The CDR3 here is CASSPRRVRLLEEQYF. CDR3 bases: TGTGCCAGCTCACCAAGGCGGGTCCGGTTGCTTGAGGAGCAGTACTTC.

The chain uses TRBV2 and TRBJ2-7; 8 nucleotides agree with TRBD1. With 6 bases clipped from V and 5 bases from J, the junction kept 3 bases outside the gene matches. CDR3 size: 12 residues. The germline V gene has CDR1 SNHLY and CDR2 FYNNEI. The CDR3 region has the DNA TGTGCCAGCAGAGGACAGGGCCACGAGCAGTACTTC. Amino acids: CASRGQGHEQYF.

The chain links TRBV11-1 to TRBJ2-2, with D unresolved. V was shortened by 1 base and J by 2 bases, with 14 bases between the two germline ends. The CDR3 is 17 amino acids. Germline V gene data show CDR1 as SGHAT and CDR2 as FQDESV (reference sequence). The CDR3: CASSLVDSAGNTGELFF. CDR3 DNA sequence: TGTGCCAGCAGCTTAGTTGACTCTGCAGGTAACACCGGGGAGCTGTTTTTT.

This clonotype has only a few counts. With a much larger clone just one base away, this may be a read error. A read error is likely, as this CDR3 ends without the conserved phenylalanine or tryptophan. The V gene is TRBV20-1, the J gene TRBJ2-1; TRBD2 matches 11 bases. In germline, CDR1 is DFQATT, CDR2 SNEGSKA (reference sequence). This CDR3 has 14 residues. V lost 5 bases to trimming and J lost 3 bases; unmatched junction nucleotides: 3. CDR3 DNA sequence: TGCAGTGCTTCCGGGACTAGCGGCTACAATGAGCAGTTCCTC. Translation: CSASGTSGYNEQFL.

This chain links TRBV2 with TRBJ1-6, with 7 nucleotides matching TRBD1. CDR3 size: 15 residues. V was pared by 4 bases and J by 7 bases, with 7 bases of the junction left unmatched. Germline V gives CDR1 SNHLY, CDR2 FYNNEI. CDR3 nucleotide sequence: TGTGCCAGCAGTGTCCGGGACAGTCGGAATTCACCCCTCCACTTT. Amino acid sequence: CASSVRDSRNSPLHF.